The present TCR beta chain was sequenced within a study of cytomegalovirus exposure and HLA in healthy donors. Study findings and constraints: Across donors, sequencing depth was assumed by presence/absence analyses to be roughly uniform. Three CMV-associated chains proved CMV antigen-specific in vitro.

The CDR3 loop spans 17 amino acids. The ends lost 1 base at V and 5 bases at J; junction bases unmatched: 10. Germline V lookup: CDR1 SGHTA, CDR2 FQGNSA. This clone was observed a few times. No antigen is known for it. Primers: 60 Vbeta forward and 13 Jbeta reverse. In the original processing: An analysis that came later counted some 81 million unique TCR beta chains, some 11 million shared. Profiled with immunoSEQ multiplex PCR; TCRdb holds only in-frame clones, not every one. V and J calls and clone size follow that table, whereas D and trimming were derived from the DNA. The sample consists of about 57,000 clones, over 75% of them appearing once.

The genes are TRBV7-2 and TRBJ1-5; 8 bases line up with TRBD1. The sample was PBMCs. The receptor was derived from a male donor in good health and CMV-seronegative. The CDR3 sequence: CASSLEGARGQDQPQHF. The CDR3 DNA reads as TGTGCCAGCAGCTTAGAGGGGGCCAGGGGGCAGGATCAGCCCCAGCATTTT. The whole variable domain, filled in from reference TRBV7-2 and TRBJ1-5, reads GAGVSQSPSNKVTEKGKDVELRCDPISGHTALYWYRQSLGQGLEFLIYFQGNSAPDKSGLPSDRFSAERTGGSVSTLTIQRTQQEDSAVYLCASSLEGARGQDQPQHFGDGTRLSIL.